This T cell receptor (beta chain) is drawn from a study of T cells in Graves' hyperthyroidism and ophthalmopathy. This clonotype showed up many times. Amplification of TCR beta CDR3 regions used RNA as the template. A first-round RT-PCR of the TCR CDR3 used the HTBI primer set. From the multiplex PCR reads, TCRdb called clonotypes with MiXCR, one entry per CDR3 protein. The sample holds 300,000 to 450,000 distinct CDR3 sequences, approximately 15% seen once. The CDR3 length is 13 residues. Germline CDR1 is KGHDR and CDR2 is SFDVKD. The V end was cut by 7 bases, the J end by 1 base, with 9 bases between. Pregnant or lactating patients were excluded, as were those with uncontrolled infection or other autoimmune disease. Orbital computed tomography and thyroid ultrasound, together with serum TRAb and thyroxine and clinical symptoms, were used for diagnoses. More than 8.5 ml of fresh peripheral blood supplied the PBMCs.

Sequencing was carried out using blood. The chain carries TRBV24-1 and TRBJ1-1; D is possibly TRBD1 (6 bases). The origin of this receptor is a woman under 40 with Graves' ophthalmopathy. CDR3 nucleotides: TGTGCCACCAGACAGGGTACGAACACTGAAGCTTTCTTT. This sequence encodes CATRQGTNTEAFF.